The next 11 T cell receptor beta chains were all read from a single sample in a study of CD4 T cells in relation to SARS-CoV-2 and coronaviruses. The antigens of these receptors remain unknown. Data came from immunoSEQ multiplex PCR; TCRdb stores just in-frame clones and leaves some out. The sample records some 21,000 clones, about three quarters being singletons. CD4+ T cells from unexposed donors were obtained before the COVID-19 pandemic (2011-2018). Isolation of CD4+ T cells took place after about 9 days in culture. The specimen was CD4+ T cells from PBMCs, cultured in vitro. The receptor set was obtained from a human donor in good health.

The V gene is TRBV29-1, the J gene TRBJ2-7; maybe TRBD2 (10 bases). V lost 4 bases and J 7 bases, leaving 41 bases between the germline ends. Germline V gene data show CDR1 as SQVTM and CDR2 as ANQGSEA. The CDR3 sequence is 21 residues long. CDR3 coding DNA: TGCAGCGTTGGAGATCGTTTTTTTCGTTCACAGGGGGCTAGCGGGAGCTATGAGCAGTACTTC. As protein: CSVGDRFFRSQGASGSYEQYF.

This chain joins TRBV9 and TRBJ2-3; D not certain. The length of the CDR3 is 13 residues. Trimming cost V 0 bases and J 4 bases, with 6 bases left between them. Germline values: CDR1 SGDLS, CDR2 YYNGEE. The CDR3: CASSVDASDTQYF. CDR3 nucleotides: TGTGCCAGCAGCGTAGACGCTTCAGATACGCAGTATTTT.

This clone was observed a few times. The CDR3 loop is CASSPDSGRLYEQYF. The CDR3 nucleotides are TGTGCCAGCAGCCCTGATAGCGGGAGACTCTACGAGCAGTACTTC. The chain is built from TRBV7-2 and TRBJ2-7; TRBD2 aligns across 9 bases. V shed 5 bases and J 3 bases; nucleotides not matched to a gene: 8. There are 15 residues in the CDR3. Looked up from germline, CDR1 is SGHTA and CDR2 is FQGNSA.

The CDR3 spells CAWSEREKLFF. The CDR3 DNA sequence: TGTGCCTGGAGTGAGAGAGAAAAACTGTTTTTT. The chain joins TRBV30 to TRBJ1-4; D gene ambiguous. Germline assignment: CDR1 GTSNPN and CDR2 SVGIG (reference sequence). This CDR3 is built from 11 residues. Trimming cost V 1 base and J 8 bases, with 5 bases left between them.

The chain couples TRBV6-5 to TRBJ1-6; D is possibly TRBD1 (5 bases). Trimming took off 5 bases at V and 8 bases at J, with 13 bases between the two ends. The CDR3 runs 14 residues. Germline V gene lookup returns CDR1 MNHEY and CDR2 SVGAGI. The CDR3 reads CASSTWDGDSPLHF. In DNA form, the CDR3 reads TGTGCCAGCAGTACCTGGGACGGGGATTCACCCCTCCACTTT.

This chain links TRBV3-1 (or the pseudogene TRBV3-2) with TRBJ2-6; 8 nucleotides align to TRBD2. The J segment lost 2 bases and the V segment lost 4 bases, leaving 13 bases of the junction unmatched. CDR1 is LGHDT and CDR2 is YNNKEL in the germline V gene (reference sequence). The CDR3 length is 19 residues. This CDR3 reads CASSLVGGRSGAGANVLTF. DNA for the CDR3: TGTGCCAGCAGCCTCGTGGGCGGGAGGTCGGGGGCTGGGGCCAACGTCCTGACTTTC.

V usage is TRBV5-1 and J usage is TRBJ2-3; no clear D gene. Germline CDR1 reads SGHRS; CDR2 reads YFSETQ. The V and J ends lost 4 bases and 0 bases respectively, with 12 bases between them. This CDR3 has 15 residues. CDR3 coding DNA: TGCGCCAGCAGCACCCGTGGGCCGAGCACAGATACGCAGTATTTT. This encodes CASSTRGPSTDTQYF.

The CDR3 DNA is TGTGCCAGCAGTTACAGGGCAGGGAGTAGCTACACCTTC. This translates into CASSYRAGSSYTF. This sequence joins TRBV6-5 and TRBJ1-2; D may be TRBD1 (5 bases). Trimming left V 2 bases short and J 9 bases short, with 13 bases between. In germline, CDR1 is MNHEY, CDR2 SVGAGI. CDR3 length equals 13 residues.

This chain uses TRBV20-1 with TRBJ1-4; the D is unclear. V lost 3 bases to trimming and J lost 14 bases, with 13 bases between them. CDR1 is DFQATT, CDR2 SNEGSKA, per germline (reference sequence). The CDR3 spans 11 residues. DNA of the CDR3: TGCAGTGCTAGTCAACGGGAGGTTCTGTTTTTT. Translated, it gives CSASQREVLFF.

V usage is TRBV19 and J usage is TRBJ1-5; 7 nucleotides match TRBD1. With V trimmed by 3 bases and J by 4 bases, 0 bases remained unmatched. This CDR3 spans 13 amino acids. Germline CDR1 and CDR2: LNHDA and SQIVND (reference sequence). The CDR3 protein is CASSMDRNQPQHF. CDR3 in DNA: TGTGCCAGTAGTATGGACAGGAATCAGCCCCAGCATTTT.

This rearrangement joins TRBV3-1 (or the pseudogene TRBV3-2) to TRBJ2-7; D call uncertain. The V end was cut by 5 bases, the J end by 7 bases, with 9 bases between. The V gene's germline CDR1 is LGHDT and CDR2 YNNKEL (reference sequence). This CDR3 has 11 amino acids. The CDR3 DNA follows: TGTGCCAGCAGCTTACAAGGGGAGCAGTACTTC. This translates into CASSLQGEQYF.